These T cell receptor beta chains were read from a single sample in a study of T cell responses to AZD1222 COVID-19 vaccine. The data were produced by immunoSEQ multiplex PCR, yet TCRdb's version contains in-frame clones alone and is incomplete. This repertoire shows about 66,000 clones, about 80% found once; its top ten account for about 3.5%. Sequencing used peripheral blood, obtained 28 days after the second AZD1222 dose. Source of these receptors: an adult who received the AZD1222 COVID-19 vaccine. The CDR3 runs from the conserved cysteine through the conserved F or W. D genes are given only for firm matches. Size is stated for part of the rows, as once, few or many counts, or as a class when the clone is expanded.

j_gene | d_gene | v_gene | abundance | CDR3aa | CDR3nt
TRBJ1-1 | NA | TRBV7-9 | NA | CASSFSNTEAFF | TGTGCCAGCAGCTTTTCGAACACTGAAGCTTTCTTT
TRBJ2-1 | NA | TRBV6-2/TRBV6-3 | once | CASSRDFKKFF | TGTGCCAGCAGCCGGGACTTTAAGAAGTTCTTC
TRBJ1-6 | NA | TRBV7-3 | few | CASSFQGSYNSPLHF | TGTGCCAGCAGCTTCCAGGGTTCCTATAATTCACCCCTCCACTTT
TRBJ2-7 | NA | TRBV6-5 | once | CASSYPGTSEEQYF | TGTGCCAGCAGTTACCCCGGGACATCGGAGGAGCAGTACTTC
TRBJ2-3 | NA | TRBV28 | NA | CASREQGEDTQYF | TGTGCCAGCAGGGAACAGGGCGAAGATACGCAGTATTTT
TRBJ1-3 | NA | TRBV4-3 | NA | CASSQEYPGGGNTIYF | TGCGCCAGCAGCCAAGAATACCCCGGCGGCGGAAACACCATATATTTT
TRBJ1-4 | NA | TRBV21-1 | NA | CASSHHEPNEKLFF | TGTGCCAGCAGCCACCACGAGCCTAATGAAAAACTGTTTTTT
TRBJ1-3 | NA | TRBV4-1 | NA | CASSQWGLSGNTIYF | TGCGCCAGCAGCCAATGGGGCCTCTCTGGAAACACCATATATTTT
TRBJ2-5 | NA | TRBV6-5 | NA | CASRKGQPLMETQYF | TGTGCCAGCAGGAAAGGACAGCCGTTAATGGAGACCCAGTACTTC
TRBJ1-3 | TRBD1 | TRBV2 | NA | CASWGGQGSGNTIYF | TGTGCCAGCTGGGGGGGACAGGGCTCTGGAAACACCATATATTTT
TRBJ1-5 | TRBD1 | TRBV28 | NA | CASSLGDRDNQPQHF | TGTGCCAGCAGTTTAGGGGACAGGGACAATCAGCCCCAGCATTTT
TRBJ1-5 | NA | TRBV6-4 | NA | CASSPTRPDQPQHF | TGTGCCAGCAGTCCCACAAGGCCCGATCAGCCCCAGCATTTT
TRBJ1-1 | TRBD1 | TRBV13 | NA | CASSPPGQVLTEAFF | TGTGCCAGCAGCCCCCCAGGACAGGTATTGACTGAAGCTTTCTTT
TRBJ1-5 | TRBD1 | TRBV7-9 | NA | CASSLTVGQGPQPQHF | TGTGCCAGCAGCTTAACAGTCGGACAGGGCCCTCAGCCCCAGCATTTT
TRBJ2-3 | NA | TRBV18 | NA | CASSPGGRDTQYF | TGTGCCAGCTCACCAGGGGGCAGAGATACGCAGTATTTT
TRBJ1-1 | NA | TRBV27 | NA | CARDQFCANTEAFF | TGTGCCAGGGACCAGTTTTGTGCGAACACTGAAGCTTTCTTT
TRBJ1-2 | NA | TRBV9 | NA | CASSVAGQLYGYTF | TGTGCCAGCAGCGTAGCGGGGCAGCTTTATGGCTACACCTTC
TRBJ2-2 | NA | TRBV19 | NA | CASRSGARGFHTGELFF | TGTGCCAGTAGGAGTGGGGCGCGGGGATTTCACACCGGGGAGCTGTTTTTT
TRBJ2-1 | TRBD1 | TRBV3-1/TRBV3-2 | NA | CASSQDYQGARQFF | TGTGCCAGCAGCCAAGATTACCAGGGGGCTAGGCAGTTCTTC
TRBJ2-5 | NA | TRBV5-4 | few | CASSFPTPGQETQYF | TGTGCCAGCAGCTTCCCCACCCCAGGCCAAGAGACCCAGTACTTC
TRBJ2-5 | NA | TRBV3-1/TRBV3-2 | NA | CASSPRQAPRGTQYF | TGTGCCAGCAGCCCCCGACAGGCCCCCCGGGGGACCCAGTACTTC
TRBJ1-1 | NA | TRBV18 | NA | CASSGGVGNTEAFF | TGTGCCAGCTCAGGCGGGGTGGGGAACACTGAAGCTTTCTTT
TRBJ1-1 | TRBD1 | TRBV29-1 | NA | CSVTTGGHTEAFF | TGCAGCGTCACGACAGGGGGACACACTGAAGCTTTCTTT
TRBJ1-2 | TRBD1 | TRBV28 | few | CASRLLTRDRANYGYTF | TGTGCCAGCAGGCTACTGACCCGGGACAGGGCTAACTATGGCTACACCTTC
TRBJ2-1 | TRBD2 | TRBV2 | once | CASSEGGGSYNEQFF | TGTGCCAGCAGTGAAGGGGGAGGGTCCTACAATGAGCAGTTCTTC
TRBJ2-7 | NA | TRBV5-5 | NA | CASSFLNREQYF | TGTGCCAGCAGCTTCCTTAACAGGGAGCAGTACTTC
TRBJ2-1 | NA | TRBV5-8 | NA | CASSFRGNEQFF | TGTGCCAGCAGCTTCAGGGGAAATGAGCAGTTCTTC
TRBJ1-6 | NA | TRBV25-1 | NA | CASSESGRSSYNSPLHF | TGTGCCAGCAGTGAAAGTGGCAGGAGCTCCTATAATTCACCCCTCCACTTT
TRBJ1-1 | TRBD1 | TRBV5-1 | NA | CASSFEGQGGTEAFF | TGCGCCAGCAGCTTCGAAGGACAGGGGGGAACTGAAGCTTTCTTT
TRBJ2-7 | NA | TRBV4-2 | NA | CASSPPGANYYEQYF | TGTGCCAGCAGCCCCCCGGGGGCGAACTACTACGAGCAGTACTTC
TRBJ1-4 | NA | TRBV2 | NA | CASIPKGSTNEKLFF | TGTGCCAGCATTCCAAAGGGGTCAACTAATGAAAAACTGTTTTTT
TRBJ1-1 | TRBD1 | TRBV7-2 | NA | CASSLGQPVDTEAFF | TGTGCCAGCAGCTTGGGACAGCCGGTGGACACTGAAGCTTTCTTT
TRBJ2-1 | TRBD1 | TRBV19 | NA | CASSIVVSGTGGRNEQFF | TGTGCCAGTAGTATAGTAGTCTCTGGGACAGGGGGTAGGAATGAGCAGTTCTTC
TRBJ2-5 | NA | TRBV12-3/TRBV12-4 | NA | CASSLPVETQYF | TGTGCCAGCAGTCTCCCAGTTGAGACCCAGTACTTC
TRBJ1-3 | TRBD1 | TRBV6-5 | once | CASRPGTGGNTIYF | TGTGCCAGCAGACCCGGGACAGGGGGAAACACCATATATTTT
TRBJ1-1 | NA | TRBV27 | NA | CASSLNRRNTEAFF | TGTGCCAGCAGTTTAAACCGAAGGAACACTGAAGCTTTCTTT
TRBJ1-2 | TRBD1 | TRBV5-6 | NA | CASSFGQGFTNGYTF | TGTGCCAGCAGCTTTGGACAGGGGTTCACGAATGGCTACACCTTC
TRBJ1-1 | NA | TRBV7-2 | NA | CASSLVGGAEAFF | TGTGCCAGCAGCTTAGTAGGTGGGGCTGAAGCTTTCTTT
TRBJ1-1 | NA | TRBV10-3 | NA | CAISERGDTEAFF | TGTGCCATCAGTGAAAGGGGAGACACTGAAGCTTTCTTT
TRBJ1-1 | TRBD1 | TRBV19 | NA | CASSKDRDTEAFF | TGTGCCAGTAGTAAGGACAGGGACACTGAAGCTTTCTTT
TRBJ1-6 | NA | TRBV7-2 | NA | CASSLSGDSPLHF | TGTGCCAGCAGCTTATCAGGGGACTCACCCCTCCACTTT
TRBJ2-4 | NA | TRBV5-4 | NA | CASSLDSLAKNIQYF | TGTGCCAGCAGCTTGGACAGCCTAGCCAAAAACATTCAGTACTTC
TRBJ1-2 | NA | TRBV2 | NA | CASAWGANYGYTF | TGTGCCAGCGCCTGGGGAGCTAACTATGGCTACACCTTC
TRBJ1-2 | NA | TRBV18 | few | CASSPNSAFNYGYTF | TGTGCCAGCTCACCTAACTCGGCGTTTAACTATGGCTACACCTTC
TRBJ2-2 | NA | TRBV6-4 | NA | CAGPQGFNTGELFF | TGTGCCGGACCGCAGGGGTTCAACACCGGGGAGCTGTTTTTT
TRBJ1-1 | NA | TRBV6-5 | NA | CASSYSPNSFNTEAFF | TGTGCCAGCAGTTACTCGCCTAACTCCTTTAACACTGAAGCTTTCTTT
TRBJ2-1 | NA | TRBV6-1 | NA | CASSEPGGTGEQFF | TGTGCCAGCAGTGAGCCAGGGGGGACTGGCGAGCAGTTCTTC
TRBJ2-1 | TRBD1 | TRBV5-1 | NA | CASSSDGQGVDYNEQFF | TGCGCCAGCAGTTCCGACGGACAGGGGGTCGACTACAATGAGCAGTTCTTC
TRBJ1-5 | NA | TRBV7-2 | NA | CASSSSSNQPQHF | TGTGCCAGCAGCTCTAGTAGCAATCAGCCCCAGCATTTT
TRBJ1-3 | NA | TRBV10-2 | NA | CASSDWGNTIYF | TGCGCCAGCAGTGACTGGGGAAACACCATATATTTT